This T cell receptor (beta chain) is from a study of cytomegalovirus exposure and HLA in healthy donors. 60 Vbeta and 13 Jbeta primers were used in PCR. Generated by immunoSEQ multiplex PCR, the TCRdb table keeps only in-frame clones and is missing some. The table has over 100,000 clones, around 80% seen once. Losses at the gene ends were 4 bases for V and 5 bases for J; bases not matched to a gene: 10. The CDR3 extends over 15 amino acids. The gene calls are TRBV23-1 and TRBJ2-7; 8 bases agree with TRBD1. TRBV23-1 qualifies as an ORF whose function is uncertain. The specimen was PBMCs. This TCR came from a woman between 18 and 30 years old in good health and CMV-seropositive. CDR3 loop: CASSPPATGDHEQYF. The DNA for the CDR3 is TGCGCCAGCAGTCCCCCCGCGACAGGGGACCACGAGCAGTACTTC.